One sample yielded the 24 T cell receptor beta chains listed below, sequenced in a study of cytomegalovirus exposure and HLA in healthy donors. PCR used 60 Vbeta primers and 13 Jbeta primers. Measured with immunoSEQ multiplex PCR; TCRdb has only the in-frame clones, and not every one. The sample lists approximately 190,000 clones, roughly 80% seen once, with more than 6% in the top ten. Sample: PBMCs. These receptors were taken from a man aged 35 to 55 in good health and CMV-seropositive.

The J gene is TRBJ2-7, the V gene TRBV7-9; 11 bases fit TRBD1. The V and J ends lost 5 bases and 6 bases, in that order; junction bases with no gene match: 3. CDR3 size: 13 residues. CDR1 is SEHNR, CDR2 FQNEAQ, per germline (reference sequence). The CDR3 loop is CASSRGTGGEQYF. The CDR3 nucleotides read TGTGCCAGCAGCCGGGGGACAGGGGGCGAGCAGTACTTC.

The chain combines TRBV7-6 with TRBJ2-1; possibly TRBD2 for D (6 bases). Germline loops: CDR1 SGHVS, CDR2 FNYEAQ. CDR3 size: 14 residues. V lost 1 base to trimming and J lost 7 bases, with 11 bases between them. CDR3 residues: CASSLVGLANEQFF. In DNA form, the CDR3 reads TGTGCCAGCAGCTTAGTTGGCCTAGCGAATGAGCAGTTCTTC.

V is TRBV7-3 and J is TRBJ1-1, with 10 positions matching TRBD1. CDR3 length equals 18 residues. CDR1 and CDR2 (germline): SGHTA, FQGTGA. The trim removed 1 base at V and 4 bases at J, leaving 12 bases unmatched. The chain's CDR3 is CASSLKGTGQGVSTEAFF. Here the CDR3 DNA reads TGTGCCAGCAGCTTAAAGGGAACTGGACAGGGGGTGAGCACTGAAGCTTTCTTT. The whole variable domain, filled in from reference TRBV7-3 and TRBJ1-1, reads GAGVSQTPSNKVTEKGKYVELRCDPISGHTALYWYRQSLGQGPEFLIYFQGTGAADDSGLPNDRFFAVRPEGSVSTLKIQRTERGDSAVYLCASSLKGTGQGVSTEAFFGQGTRLTVV.

The chain combines TRBV5-4 with TRBJ2-7; TRBD1 is a possible D gene (6 bases). The germline V gene encodes CDR1 SGHNT and CDR2 YYREEE (reference sequence). Trimming took 0 bases from V and 7 from J, leaving 8 bases between them. The CDR3 loop spans 12 amino acids. In DNA form, the CDR3 reads TGTGCCAGCAGCTTGGACACAGGGGAGCAGTACTTC. Its protein product is CASSLDTGEQYF.

The V and J genes are TRBV6-5 and TRBJ2-5; D remains unclear. From germline, CDR1 is MNHEY and CDR2 SVGAGI. Trimming pared 6 bases from V and 3 bases from J, leaving 17 bases between. This CDR3 is built from 15 residues. The CDR3 protein is CASSTQRTVKETQYF. The CDR3 nucleotides read TGTGCCAGCAGCACTCAACGAACAGTTAAAGAGACCCAGTACTTC.

The chain has TRBV11-3 and TRBJ2-5; D gene unclear. This CDR3 contains 13 residues. Germline loops: CDR1 SGHNT, CDR2 YENEEA. V lost 1 base to trimming and J lost 2 bases, with 5 bases between them. CDR3 bases: TGTGCCAGCAGCTTAGCCCATCAAGAGACCCAGTACTTC. Its protein is CASSLAHQETQYF.

The chain couples TRBV19 to TRBJ1-1; 7 bases fit TRBD1. Trimming took 5 bases from V and 3 from J; bases not matched to a gene: 3. CDR3 length equals 13 residues. Germline V gives CDR1 LNHDA, CDR2 SQIVND (reference sequence). CDR3 in amino acids: CASSSTGDTEAFF. The CDR3 DNA reads TGTGCCAGTAGTTCCACAGGGGACACTGAAGCTTTCTTT. Full variable domain (missing parts from reference TRBV19 and TRBJ1-1): DGGITQSPKYLFRKEGQNVTLSCEQNLNHDAMYWYRQDPGQGLRLIYYSQIVNDFQKGDIAEGYSVSREKKESFPLTVTSAQKNPTAFYLCASSSTGDTEAFFGQGTRLTVV.

The J gene is TRBJ2-2, the V gene TRBV6-5; a weak D match, TRBD2 (7 bases). CDR1 is MNHEY and CDR2 is SVGAGI in the germline V gene. CDR3 length equals 15 residues. The V and J ends lost 10 bases and 3 bases respectively, with 18 bases between them. In DNA, the CDR3 is TGTGCCATAGCCCCGTTAGGGGGGGACACCGGGGAGCTGTTTTTT. It is translated as CAIAPLGGDTGELFF.

This chain uses TRBV4-1 with TRBJ2-7; TRBD1 aligns across 8 bases. CDR1 MGHRA and CDR2 YSYEKL come from the germline V gene. With 4 bases clipped from V and 2 bases from J, the junction kept 10 bases outside the gene matches. The CDR3 runs 16 residues. CDR3 in DNA: TGCGCCAGCAGCCTTACCCGGGACAGGTCGGCCTACGAGCAGTACTTC. Translated: CASSLTRDRSAYEQYF.

The J gene is TRBJ1-2, the V gene TRBV19; 8 bases align to TRBD1. Germline trimming cut 4 bases from V and 4 bases from J; bases unmatched to any gene: 5. Looked up from germline, CDR1 is LNHDA and CDR2 is SQIVND (reference sequence). This CDR3 has 14 amino acids. The CDR3 nucleotides are TGTGCCAGTAGTACGGACAGGGTGGCCTATGGCTACACCTTC. This translates into CASSTDRVAYGYTF.

This clone was seen only a few times. In DNA, the CDR3 is TGTGCCAGCAGCTTGGACAGGACGAGTACTGAAGCTTTCTTT. Translation: CASSLDRTSTEAFF. V gene TRBV5-6 combines with J gene TRBJ1-1, with a tentative D call TRBD1 (5 bases). This CDR3 spans 14 amino acids. V was pared by 0 bases and J by 5 bases, with 11 bases between. The germline V gene encodes CDR1 SGHDT and CDR2 YYEEEE.

V gene TRBV6-1 combines with J gene TRBJ2-3, with 9 bases matching TRBD2. V trimming: 10 bases; J trimming: 1 base; junction bases outside the gene matches: 6. Germline CDR1 and CDR2: MNHNS and SASEGT. The CDR3 covers 14 residues. This chain's CDR3 is CAIASGARTDTQYF. The DNA of the CDR3 is TGTGCCATTGCTAGCGGGGCCCGCACAGATACGCAGTATTTT.

The chain couples TRBV19 to TRBJ1-4, with D possibly TRBD1 on 5 matching bases. From germline, CDR1 is LNHDA and CDR2 SQIVND (reference sequence). The CDR3 loop spans 14 amino acids. Trimming stripped 8 bases from V and 0 bases from J, with 10 bases between. The CDR3 DNA sequence: TGTGCCAGTTATGACAGTGCAACTAATGAAAAACTGTTTTTT. Protein: CASYDSATNEKLFF.

The J gene is TRBJ2-3, the V gene TRBV5-1; 8 bases are shared with TRBD2. The germline gives CDR1 SGHRS, CDR2 YFSETQ. The CDR3 runs to 17 residues. Losses at the gene ends were 7 bases for V and 0 bases for J; bases not matched to a gene: 13. CDR3 sequence reads: CASALEHGGGSTDTQYF. CDR3 nucleotides: TGCGCCAGCGCGCTCGAACACGGGGGGGGGAGCACAGATACGCAGTATTTT. The whole variable domain, remainder taken from reference TRBV5-1 and TRBJ2-3, is KAGVTQTPRYLIKTRGQQVTLSCSPISGHRSVSWYQQTPGQGLQFLFEYFSETQRNKGNFPGRFSGRQFSNSRSEMNVSTLELGDSALYLCASALEHGGGSTDTQYFGPGTRLTVL.

The gene calls are TRBV10-3 and TRBJ2-2, with 7 bases aligning to TRBD2. In germline, CDR1 is ENHRY, CDR2 SYGVKD. The V segment lost 4 bases and the J segment 1 base; nucleotides outside the gene matches: 3. This CDR3 has 15 residues. The CDR3 DNA sequence: TGTGCCATCAGTGGGTCGGGGGGGAACACCGGGGAGCTGTTTTTT. It encodes CAISGSGGNTGELFF.

This clone was seen only once. This sequence joins TRBV4-3 and TRBJ1-2; D is ambiguous. The CDR3 spans 14 residues. Trimming shortened V by 0 bases and J by 8 bases, and 13 bases separated the two germline ends. The germline V gene has CDR1 LGHNA and CDR2 YSLEER. In DNA, the CDR3 is TGCGCCAGCAGCCAAGAAGCCGGGGATTTGGGCTACACCTTC. Its protein product is CASSQEAGDLGYTF.

The chain recombines TRBV28 with TRBJ1-5; TRBD1 matches at 8 bases. Germline V gene data show CDR1 as MDHEN and CDR2 as SYDVKM. V gave up 10 bases and J gave up 1 base; unmatched junction bases: 12. This CDR3 has 16 amino acids. The chain's CDR3 is CATDRGGIASNQPQHF. The CDR3 region has the DNA TGTGCCACAGACAGGGGTGGGATTGCGAGCAATCAGCCCCAGCATTTT.

This clone has a single count. The chain joins TRBV6-5 to TRBJ1-2; D is uncertain. Per germline, CDR1 MNHEY and CDR2 SVGAGI. The CDR3 has 13 residues. V lost 4 bases and J 4 bases, leaving 10 bases between the germline ends. The CDR3: CASSSTVIYGYTF. CDR3 in DNA: TGTGCCAGCAGTTCCACAGTTATCTATGGCTACACCTTC.

This clone has a single count. The chain recombines TRBV13 with TRBJ2-5, with 10 bases lining up with TRBD2. The CDR3 has 15 amino acids. V lost 5 bases to trimming and J lost 1 base; unmatched junction nucleotides: 4. The germline V gene has CDR1 PRHDT and CDR2 FYEKMQ (reference sequence). CDR3 nucleotides: TGTGCCAGCAGCCCCGTAGCGGGGGGCCAAGAGACCCAGTACTTC. This sequence encodes CASSPVAGGQETQYF.

The rearrangement links TRBV7-2 to TRBJ2-3; the match to TRBD2 covers 12 bases. J gave up 6 bases and V 4 bases, and 2 bases lay outside the gene matches. The CDR3 loop spans 14 amino acids. Per the germline V gene, CDR1 is SGHTA and CDR2 is FQGNSA. This chain's CDR3 is CASSSSGGADTQYF. The CDR3 DNA sequence: TGTGCCAGCAGCTCTAGCGGGGGGGCCGATACGCAGTATTTT. Supplemented by reference TRBV7-2 and TRBJ2-3, the full variable domain reads GAGVSQSPSNKVTEKGKDVELRCDPISGHTALYWYRQSLGQGLEFLIYFQGNSAPDKSGLPSDRFSAERTGGSVSTLTIQRTQQEDSAVYLCASSSSGGADTQYFGPGTRLTVL.

V and J are TRBV14 and TRBJ1-2, with D perhaps TRBD1 (6 bases). CDR1 is SGHDN and CDR2 is FVKESK in the germline V gene. CDR3 length: 18 amino acids. Trimming took off 4 bases at V and 1 base at J, with 22 bases between the two ends. CDR3 nucleotide sequence: TGTGCCAGCAGCCGAGTAAGGACAGCCGCCTTCCTTAACTATGGCTACACCTTC. This translates into CASSRVRTAAFLNYGYTF. Looking up the rest from reference TRBV14 and TRBJ1-2 gives the full variable domain: EAGVTQFPSHSVIEKGQTVTLRCDPISGHDNLYWYRRVMGKEIKFLLHFVKESKQDESGMPNNRFLAERTGGTYSTLKVQPAELEDSGVYFCASSRVRTAAFLNYGYTFGSGTRLTVV.

The rearrangement uses TRBV18 and TRBJ1-6; tentatively, D is TRBD1 (6 bases). Germline CDR1 KGHSH, CDR2 LQKENI. V gave up 8 bases and J gave up 7 bases, with 21 bases separating them. The CDR3 runs to 16 residues. For the CDR3, the DNA is TGTGCCAGCGTCCGGGCCGAGGGGGGGCCCAATTCACCCCTCCACTTT. It is translated as CASVRAEGGPNSPLHF. Looking up the rest from reference TRBV18 and TRBJ1-6 gives the full variable domain: NAGVMQNPRHLVRRRGQEARLRCSPMKGHSHVYWYRQLPEEGLKFMVYLQKENIIDESGMPKERFSAEFPKEGPSILRIQQVVRGDSAAYFCASVRAEGGPNSPLHFGNGTRLTVT.

J is TRBJ1-5 and V is TRBV7-8; possible D gene TRBD1, 5 bases. Per the germline V gene, CDR1 is SGHVS and CDR2 is FQNEAQ. V was trimmed by 2 bases and J by 1 base, leaving 12 bases between them. The CDR3 runs to 16 residues. CDR3 residues: CASSLWGGQSNQPQHF. The DNA of the CDR3 is TGTGCCAGCAGCTTATGGGGCGGCCAAAGCAATCAGCCCCAGCATTTT.

This chain links TRBV7-9 with TRBJ2-7; D is undetermined. Germline V gene lookup returns CDR1 SEHNR and CDR2 FQNEAQ (reference sequence). The CDR3 extends over 12 amino acids. V lost 5 bases, J lost 2 bases, and 7 bases lay in between. Here the CDR3 reads CASSPVTYEQYF. For the CDR3, the DNA is TGTGCCAGCAGCCCGGTGACCTACGAGCAGTACTTC.